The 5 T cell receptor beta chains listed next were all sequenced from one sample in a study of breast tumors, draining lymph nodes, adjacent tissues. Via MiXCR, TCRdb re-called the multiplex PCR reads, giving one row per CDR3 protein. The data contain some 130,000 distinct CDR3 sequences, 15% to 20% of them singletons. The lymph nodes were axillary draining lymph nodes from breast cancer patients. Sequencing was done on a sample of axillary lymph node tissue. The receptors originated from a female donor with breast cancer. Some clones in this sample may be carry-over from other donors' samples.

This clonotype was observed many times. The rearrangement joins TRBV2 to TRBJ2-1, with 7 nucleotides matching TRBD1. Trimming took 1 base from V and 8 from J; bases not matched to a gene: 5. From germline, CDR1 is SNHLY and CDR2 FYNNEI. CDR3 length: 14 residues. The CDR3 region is CASSEDRGWHEQFF. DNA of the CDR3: TGTGCCAGCAGTGAAGACAGGGGATGGCATGAGCAGTTCTTC.

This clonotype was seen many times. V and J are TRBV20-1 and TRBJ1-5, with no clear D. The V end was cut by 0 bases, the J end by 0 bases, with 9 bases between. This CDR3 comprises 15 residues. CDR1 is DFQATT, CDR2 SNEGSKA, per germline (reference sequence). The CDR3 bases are TGCAGTGCTAGAGATCGCGTTAATAGCAATCAGCCCCAGCATTTT. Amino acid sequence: CSARDRVNSNQPQHF.

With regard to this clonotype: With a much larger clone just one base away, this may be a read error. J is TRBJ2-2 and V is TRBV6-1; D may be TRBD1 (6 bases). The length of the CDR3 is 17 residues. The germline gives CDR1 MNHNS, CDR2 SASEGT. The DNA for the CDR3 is TGTGCCAACAGTGTCCCTCCGGGGCAGGGGTTTGGCGGGGAGCTGTTTTTT. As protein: CANSVPPGQGFGGELFF.

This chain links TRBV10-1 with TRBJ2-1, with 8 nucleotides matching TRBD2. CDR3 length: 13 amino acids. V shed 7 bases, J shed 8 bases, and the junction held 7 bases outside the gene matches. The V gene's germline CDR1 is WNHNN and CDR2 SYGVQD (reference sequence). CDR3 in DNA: TGCGCCAGCACCCCGGGGGGGGCCGATGAGCAGTTCTTC. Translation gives CASTPGGADEQFF.

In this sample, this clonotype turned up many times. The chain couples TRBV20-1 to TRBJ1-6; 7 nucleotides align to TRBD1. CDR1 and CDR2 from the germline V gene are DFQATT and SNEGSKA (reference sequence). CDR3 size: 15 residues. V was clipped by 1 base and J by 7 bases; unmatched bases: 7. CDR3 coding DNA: TGCAGTGCTAGAGGGGGCGAGACAGGGAATTCACCCCTCCACTTT. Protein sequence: CSARGGETGNSPLHF.